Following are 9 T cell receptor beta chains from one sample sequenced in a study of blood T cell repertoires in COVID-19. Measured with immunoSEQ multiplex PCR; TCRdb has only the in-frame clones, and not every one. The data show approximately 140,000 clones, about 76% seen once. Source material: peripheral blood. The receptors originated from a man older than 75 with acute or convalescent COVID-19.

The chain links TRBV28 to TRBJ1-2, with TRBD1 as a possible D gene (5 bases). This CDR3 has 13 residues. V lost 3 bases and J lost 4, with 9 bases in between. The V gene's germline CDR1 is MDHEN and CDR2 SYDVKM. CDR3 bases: TGTGCCAGCAGTTTTGGGGCTGTCTATGGCTACACCTTC. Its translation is CASSFGAVYGYTF.

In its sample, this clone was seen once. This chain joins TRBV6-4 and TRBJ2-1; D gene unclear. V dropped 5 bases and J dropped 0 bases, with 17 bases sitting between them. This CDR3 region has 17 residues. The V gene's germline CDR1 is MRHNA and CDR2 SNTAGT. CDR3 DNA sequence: TGTGCCAGCAGTCTTAATGGTGCGAGCGCCTCCTACAATGAGCAGTTCTTC. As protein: CASSLNGASASYNEQFF.

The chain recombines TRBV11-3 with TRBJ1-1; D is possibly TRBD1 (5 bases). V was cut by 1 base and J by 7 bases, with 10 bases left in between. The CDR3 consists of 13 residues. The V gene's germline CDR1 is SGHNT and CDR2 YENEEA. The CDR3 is CASSLASGGEAFF. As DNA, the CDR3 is TGTGCCAGCAGCTTAGCGTCCGGGGGTGAAGCTTTCTTT.

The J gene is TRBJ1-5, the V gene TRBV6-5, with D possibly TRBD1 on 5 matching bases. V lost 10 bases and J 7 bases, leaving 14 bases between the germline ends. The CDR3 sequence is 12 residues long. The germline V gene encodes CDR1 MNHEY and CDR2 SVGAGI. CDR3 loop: CATSGFGQPQHF. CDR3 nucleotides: TGTGCCACCTCAGGGTTTGGGCAGCCCCAGCATTTT.

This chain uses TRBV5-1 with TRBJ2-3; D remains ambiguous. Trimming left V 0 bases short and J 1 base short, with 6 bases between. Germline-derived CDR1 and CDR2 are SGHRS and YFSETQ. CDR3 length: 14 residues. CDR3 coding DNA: TGCGCCAGCAGCTTGGACAGCCGCACAGATACGCAGTATTTT. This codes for CASSLDSRTDTQYF.

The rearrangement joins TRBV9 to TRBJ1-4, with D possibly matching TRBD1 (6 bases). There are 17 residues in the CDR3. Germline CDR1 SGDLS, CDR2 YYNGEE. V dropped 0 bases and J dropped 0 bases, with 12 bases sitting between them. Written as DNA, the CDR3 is TGTGCCAGCAGCGTAGGGGACACCAGAGCAACTAATGAAAAACTGTTTTTT. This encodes CASSVGDTRATNEKLFF.

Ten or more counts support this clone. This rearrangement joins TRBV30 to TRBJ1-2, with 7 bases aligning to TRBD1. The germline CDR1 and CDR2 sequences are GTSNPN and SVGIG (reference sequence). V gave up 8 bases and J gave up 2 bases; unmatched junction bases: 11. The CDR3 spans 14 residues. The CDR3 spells CAQIPETGNYGYTF. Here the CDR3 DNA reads TGTGCCCAGATACCCGAGACAGGGAACTATGGCTACACCTTC.

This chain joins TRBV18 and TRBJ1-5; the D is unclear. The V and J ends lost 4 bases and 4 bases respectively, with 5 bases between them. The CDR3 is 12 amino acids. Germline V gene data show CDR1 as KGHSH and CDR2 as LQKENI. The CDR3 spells CASSLYNQPQHF. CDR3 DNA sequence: TGTGCCAGCTCACTTTATAATCAGCCCCAGCATTTT. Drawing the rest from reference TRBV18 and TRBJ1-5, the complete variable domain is NAGVMQNPRHLVRRRGQEARLRCSPMKGHSHVYWYRQLPEEGLKFMVYLQKENIIDESGMPKERFSAEFPKEGPSILRIQQVVRGDSAAYFCASSLYNQPQHFGDGTRLSIL.

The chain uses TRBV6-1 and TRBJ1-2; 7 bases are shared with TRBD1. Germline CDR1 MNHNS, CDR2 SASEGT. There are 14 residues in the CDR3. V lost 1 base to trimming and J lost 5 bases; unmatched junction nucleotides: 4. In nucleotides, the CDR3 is TGTGCCAGCAGTGAAGTAGCAGGGGGTTATGGCTACACCTTC. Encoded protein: CASSEVAGGYGYTF.